The subject of this entry is one TCR beta chain. The sample is drawn from a study of cytomegalovirus exposure and HLA in healthy donors. PCR involved 60 Vbeta and 13 Jbeta primers. Libraries were prepared by immunoSEQ multiplex PCR; TCRdb keeps only in-frame clonotypes and omits some of them. Its listing shows around 50,000 clones. Germline trimming cut 6 bases from V and 1 base from J; bases unmatched to any gene: 2. The CDR3 is 13 amino acids. From germline, CDR1 is SGHRS and CDR2 YFSETQ. The rearrangement links TRBV5-1 to TRBJ2-5; 8 positions match TRBD1. The clonotype comes from a woman aged 25 to 45 in good health and CMV-seropositive. Material: PBMCs. CDR3 amino acids: CASTTGGQETQYF. The CDR3 nucleotides read TGCGCCAGCACCACAGGGGGCCAAGAGACCCAGTACTTC.